What follows is one T cell receptor beta chain and its context. The data stem from a study of blood T cell repertoires in COVID-19. Study-wide context: Samples came from the United States, Italy and Spain, spanning acute and convalescent COVID-19. PBMCs, B-cell-depleted T cells, or T cells provided the cDNA or gDNA that made up the material.

The CDR3 runs 15 residues. Germline assignment: CDR1 SGHNT and CDR2 YENEEA. Trimming took 4 bases from V and 5 from J; bases not matched to a gene: 4. Authors' processing steps: Cell counts per sample came from amplifying reference gene primers. TCRdb's copy holds only in-frame clones and misses some; the assay was immunoSEQ multiplex PCR. The V and J calls and clone size were taken over from that table, and D and trimming were inferred from the DNA. The sample lists about 150,000 clones, 78% occurring once. The origin of this receptor is an elderly man with acute or convalescent COVID-19. This sequence joins TRBV11-3 and TRBJ2-2; 10 bases are shared with TRBD1. The sample was peripheral blood. This CDR3 is CASSSDRGLTGELFF. CDR3 coding DNA: TGTGCCAGCAGCTCCGACAGGGGGCTGACCGGGGAGCTGTTTTTT.